This entry concerns a single T cell receptor beta chain. The sample belongs to a study of blood T cell repertoires in COVID-19. About the study: Some COVID-19 samples were acute and others convalescent; all came from the United States, Italy and Spain.

Germline CDR1 is LGHNA and CDR2 is YSLEER. The CDR3 covers 19 residues. The V gene end was trimmed by 4 bases and the J gene end by 3 bases; junction bases not matched to a gene: 12. In the original analysis: Estimation of nucleated cell counts relied on the amplification of reference gene primers. TCRdb keeps only in-frame clones here, not all; method: immunoSEQ multiplex PCR. V, J and clone size were drawn from that table, and D and trimming were deduced from the DNA. The repertoire holds 200,000 to 300,000 clones, approximately 80% seen once, with 2% to 2.5% in the top ten. The chain employs TRBV4-3 and TRBJ2-3, with 14 bases identical to TRBD2. The source is a man between 35 and 55 years old who had recovered from COVID-19. Input material: peripheral blood. CDR3 sequence reads: CASSRYSTGLAGATDTQYF. CDR3 nucleotides: TGCGCCAGCAGCCGGTACAGTACGGGACTAGCGGGGGCAACAGATACGCAGTATTTT.